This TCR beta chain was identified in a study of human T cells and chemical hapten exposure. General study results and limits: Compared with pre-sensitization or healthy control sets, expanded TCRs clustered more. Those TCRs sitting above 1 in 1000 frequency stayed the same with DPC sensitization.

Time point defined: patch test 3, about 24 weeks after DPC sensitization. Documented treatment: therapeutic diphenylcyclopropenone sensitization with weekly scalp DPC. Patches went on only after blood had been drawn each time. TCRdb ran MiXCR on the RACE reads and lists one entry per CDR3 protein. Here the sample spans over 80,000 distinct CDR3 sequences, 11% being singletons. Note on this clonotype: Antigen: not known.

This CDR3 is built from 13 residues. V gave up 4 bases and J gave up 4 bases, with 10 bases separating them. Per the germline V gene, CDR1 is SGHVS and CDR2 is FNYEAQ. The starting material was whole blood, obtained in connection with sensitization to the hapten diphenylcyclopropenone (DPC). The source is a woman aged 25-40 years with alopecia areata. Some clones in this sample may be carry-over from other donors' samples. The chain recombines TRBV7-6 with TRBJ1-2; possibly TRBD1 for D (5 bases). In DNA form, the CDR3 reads TGTGCCAGCAGCTCAGGGATTCCCTATGGCTACACCTTC. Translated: CASSSGIPYGYTF. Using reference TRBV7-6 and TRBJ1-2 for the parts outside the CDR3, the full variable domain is GAGVSQSPRYKVTKRGQDVALRCDPISGHVSLYWYRQALGQGPEFLTYFNYEAQQDKSGLPNDRFSAERPEGSISTLTIQRTEQRDSAMYRCASSSGIPYGYTFGSGTRLTVV.